The present T cell receptor (beta chain) was sequenced within a study of cytomegalovirus exposure and HLA in healthy donors. Concerning this clone: Its antigen is not known.

General observations from the study: CMV serostatus alone was available as immune exposure information. Later genetic work tied a missense DCLRE1C variant to beta-chain V and J trimming. The productive fraction for most TCR beta V segments was about 90% or about 30% in an earlier analysis.

Trimming left V 2 bases short and J 2 bases short, with 16 bases between. The V gene's germline CDR1 is LGHNA and CDR2 YNFKEQ. The CDR3 runs to 16 residues. Both 60 Vbeta primers and 13 Jbeta primers went into the PCR. Measured with immunoSEQ multiplex PCR; TCRdb has only the in-frame clones, and not every one. The sample yields around 120,000 clones, more than 70% seen once. This clonotype was sampled from a woman in her forties or fifties in good health and CMV-seropositive. V gene TRBV4-2 combines with J gene TRBJ2-7, with a weak D call TRBD2 (6 bases). The sequencing input was PBMCs. The CDR3 loop reads CASSQKEGTPPYEQYF. In nucleotides, the CDR3 is TGTGCCAGCAGCCAAAAGGAGGGGACCCCACCCTACGAGCAGTACTTC.